Shown below are 20 T cell receptor beta chains from a single sample sequenced in a study of cytomegalovirus exposure and HLA in healthy donors. Researchers ran the PCR with 60 Vbeta and 13 Jbeta primers. TCRdb's table, derived via immunoSEQ multiplex PCR, lists solely in-frame clones and lacks some. Found here are approximately 80,000 clones; the top ten clones hold about 1%. Material for sequencing was PBMCs. The receptors stem from a woman between 25 and 40 years old in good health and CMV-seronegative.

V is TRBV4-1 and J is TRBJ2-7, with a tentative D call TRBD2 (6 bases). V lost 4 bases to trimming and J lost 1 base, with 11 bases between them. The CDR3 extends over 14 amino acids. CDR1 is MGHRA, CDR2 YSYEKL, per germline. CDR3 bases: TGCGCCAGCAGCCCGGACTACACTTCCTACGAGCAGTACTTC. It codes for CASSPDYTSYEQYF.

Comments on this clone: An end of the junction does not agree with germline; a read error may underlie this. The chain employs TRBV30 and TRBJ1-5; the match to TRBD1 covers 8 bases. The CDR3 runs 15 residues. Germline values: CDR1 GTSNPN, CDR2 SVGIG (reference sequence). DNA of the CDR3: TGTGCCGGGAGCCTCGGACAGGGAATGTTTCAGCCCCAGCATTTT. This codes for CAGSLGQGMFQPQHF.

V usage is TRBV6-1 and J usage is TRBJ1-1; D might be TRBD1 (5 bases). CDR1 and CDR2 from the germline V gene are MNHNS and SASEGT. Deletions cut 4 bases from V and 6 bases from J, with 15 bases between. This CDR3 region has 14 residues. For the CDR3, the DNA is TGTGCCAGCAGTGCCGCGGGGGTGCCCGCTGAAGCTTTCTTT. Translating it yields CASSAAGVPAEAFF.

A note on this clone: The same CDR3 arises from other DNA sequences in this sample as well. V gene TRBV19 combines with J gene TRBJ1-2, with no clear D. V shed 2 bases and J shed 2 bases, with 6 bases lying between them. Germline V gives CDR1 LNHDA, CDR2 SQIVND (reference sequence). The CDR3 is made up of 13 amino acids. The CDR3 region is CASSIQENYGYTF. For the CDR3, the DNA is TGTGCCAGTAGTATACAGGAAAACTATGGCTACACCTTC.

V gene TRBV2 combines with J gene TRBJ2-7; 7 nucleotides agree with TRBD2. The junction had 6 bases not matched to a gene; V was cut back by 0 bases and J by 7 bases. CDR1 is SNHLY and CDR2 is FYNNEI in the germline V gene. This CDR3 has 14 residues. The CDR3 DNA is TGTGCCAGCAGTGAAGCGCGGAGCGGGGTTGAGCAGTACTTC. Its protein is CASSEARSGVEQYF.

With respect to this clone: One junction end does not reproduce the germline sequence, and a read error may be involved. V usage is TRBV30 and J usage is TRBJ1-1, with D possibly being TRBD1 (5 bases). Germline loops: CDR1 GTSNPN, CDR2 SVGIG (reference sequence). The CDR3 has 15 amino acids. The CDR3 sequence is CAWSGRGGKNTEDFF. The DNA for the CDR3 is TGTGCCTGGAGTGGGCGGGGGGGGAAGAACACTGAAGATTTCTTT.

Details on this clone: The same CDR3 arises from other DNA sequences in this sample as well. The chain is built from TRBV6-1 and TRBJ1-6; D might be TRBD1 (5 bases). Trimming took off 2 bases at V and 13 bases at J, with 18 bases between the two ends. Germline CDR1 and CDR2: MNHNS and SASEGT. This CDR3 comprises 15 residues. CDR3 DNA sequence: TGTGCCAGCAGTGAAAGGGGTCAGGAAGGCTCGCCCCTCCACTTT. Translating gives CASSERGQEGSPLHF.

This CDR3 reads CASRTGGAPNPYGYTF. The CDR3 DNA reads TGTGCCAGCAGAACAGGGGGCGCGCCTAATCCTTATGGCTACACCTTC. The V gene is TRBV25-1, the J gene TRBJ1-2; TRBD1 aligns across 9 bases. The V and J ends lost 6 bases and 5 bases, in that order; junction bases with no gene match: 13. The CDR3 has 16 residues. The V gene's germline CDR1 is MGHDK and CDR2 SYGVNS.

The chain joins TRBV6-1 to TRBJ1-1; possibly TRBD1 for D (5 bases). The CDR3 sequence is 11 residues long. Germline assignment: CDR1 MNHNS and CDR2 SASEGT. Trimming pared 3 bases from V and 8 bases from J, leaving 7 bases between. CDR3 in DNA: TGTGCCAGCAGTGAGGGGCCGGAAGCTTTCTTT. It yields the protein CASSEGPEAFF.

V and J are TRBV6-1 and TRBJ2-7, with a weak D call TRBD1 (6 bases). The length of the CDR3 is 15 residues. Germline loops: CDR1 MNHNS, CDR2 SASEGT. V was shortened by 1 base and J by 4 bases, with 14 bases between the two germline ends. The CDR3 spells CASSEGSGVFYEQYF. The CDR3 DNA reads TGTGCCAGCAGTGAAGGGTCAGGGGTTTTTTACGAGCAGTACTTC.

V is TRBV7-9 and J is TRBJ2-7; 8 positions match TRBD1. The CDR3 sequence is 14 residues long. The J segment lost 2 bases and the V segment lost 3 bases, leaving 3 bases of the junction unmatched. Germline lookup yields CDR1 SEHNR and CDR2 FQNEAQ (reference sequence). The CDR3 DNA reads TGTGCCAGCAGCTTGGGGGACAGGACCTACGAGCAGTACTTC. Protein sequence: CASSLGDRTYEQYF. The entire variable domain, with the rest obtained from reference TRBV7-9 and TRBJ2-7, is as follows: DTGVSQNPRHKITKRGQNVTFRCDPISEHNRLYWYRQTLGQGPEFLTYFQNEAQLEKSRLLSDRFSAERPKGSFSTLEIQRTEQGDSAMYLCASSLGDRTYEQYFGPGTRLTVT.

The gene calls are TRBV30 and TRBJ2-7; D unclear. Per the germline V gene, CDR1 is GTSNPN and CDR2 is SVGIG (reference sequence). CDR3 length: 11 residues. The germline V and J ends were trimmed by 0 bases and 6 bases, with 6 bases remaining between them. The CDR3 loop is CAWSVQFEQYF. The CDR3 coding sequence is TGTGCCTGGAGTGTACAATTCGAGCAGTACTTC.

J is TRBJ2-2 and V is TRBV19, with TRBD2 identical over 7 bases. Germline trimming cut 6 bases from V and 7 bases from J; bases unmatched to any gene: 5. The V gene's germline CDR1 is LNHDA and CDR2 SQIVND (reference sequence). The CDR3 contains 13 residues. The CDR3: CASSTSDLGELFF. DNA for the CDR3: TGTGCCAGTAGCACTAGCGACCTCGGGGAGCTGTTTTTT.

V usage is TRBV30 and J usage is TRBJ1-1; D may be TRBD1 (5 bases). From germline, CDR1 is GTSNPN and CDR2 SVGIG (reference sequence). The CDR3 is 12 amino acids. The ends were cut back, 0 bases at V and 8 bases at J, with 10 bases in the middle. The CDR3 sequence: CAWSVGGGEAFF. CDR3 nucleotides: TGTGCCTGGAGTGTTGGCGGGGGGGAAGCTTTCTTT. Filled out from reference TRBV30 and TRBJ1-1, the complete variable domain reads SQTIHQWPATLVQPVGSPLSLECTVEGTSNPNLYWYRQAAGRGLQLLFYSVGIGQISSEVPQNLSASRPQDRQFILSSKKLLLSDSGFYLCAWSVGGGEAFFGQGTRLTVV.

V is TRBV5-1 and J is TRBJ2-1; TRBD2 matches at 13 bases. This CDR3 contains 19 residues. Per germline, CDR1 SGHRS and CDR2 YFSETQ. The junction had 7 bases not matched to a gene; V was cut back by 1 base and J by 0 bases. CDR3 DNA: TGCGCCAGCAGCTTGACACTAGCGGGGGGGCGGGGCTCCTACAATGAGCAGTTCTTC. Its translation: CASSLTLAGGRGSYNEQFF.

The chain couples TRBV6-5 to TRBJ1-1; no clear D gene. Germline V gene sequence: CDR1 MNHEY, CDR2 SVGAGI. V was cut by 3 bases and J by 3 bases, with 8 bases left in between. CDR3 size: 13 residues. The CDR3, as DNA: TGTGCCAGCAGTTATGCGAGTGACACTGAAGCTTTCTTT. Protein product: CASSYASDTEAFF.

The chain joins TRBV5-1 to TRBJ2-3; tentatively, D is TRBD2 (5 bases). CDR3 size: 15 residues. Trimming removed 0 bases at V and 1 base at J, with 9 bases between. Germline V gene lookup returns CDR1 SGHRS and CDR2 YFSETQ. The CDR3 spells CASSLGGGRTDTQYF. The CDR3 coding sequence is TGCGCCAGCAGCTTGGGAGGCGGGCGCACAGATACGCAGTATTTT.

J is TRBJ2-1 and V is TRBV5-4, with TRBD1 identical over 7 bases. Unmatched junction bases numbered 6, after V lost 4 bases and J lost 2 bases. CDR1 is SGHNT, CDR2 YYREEE, per germline (reference sequence). CDR3 length equals 15 residues. The CDR3 here is CASSRTGVPYNEQFF. In DNA, the CDR3 is TGTGCCAGCAGCCGTACAGGGGTCCCCTACAATGAGCAGTTCTTC.

The chain recombines TRBV27 with TRBJ2-7, with 11 bases matching TRBD2. The CDR3 totals 15 residues. V lost 4 bases, J lost 6 bases, and 8 bases stayed unmatched. Looked up from germline, CDR1 is MNHEY and CDR2 is SMNVEV (reference sequence). CDR3 protein: CASSSASGGPSEQYF. CDR3 in DNA: TGTGCCAGCAGTTCCGCTAGCGGGGGGCCGTCCGAGCAGTACTTC.

This chain joins TRBV19 and TRBJ1-2, with 7 bases identical to TRBD1. Trimming cost V 3 bases and J 3 bases; bases outside gene matches: 13. CDR3 length: 17 amino acids. Germline V gene lookup returns CDR1 LNHDA and CDR2 SQIVND (reference sequence). The CDR3 nucleotides read TGTGCCAGTAGTATGATGATCGGGACAGAAGTTCACTATGGCTACACCTTC. This gives the protein CASSMMIGTEVHYGYTF.